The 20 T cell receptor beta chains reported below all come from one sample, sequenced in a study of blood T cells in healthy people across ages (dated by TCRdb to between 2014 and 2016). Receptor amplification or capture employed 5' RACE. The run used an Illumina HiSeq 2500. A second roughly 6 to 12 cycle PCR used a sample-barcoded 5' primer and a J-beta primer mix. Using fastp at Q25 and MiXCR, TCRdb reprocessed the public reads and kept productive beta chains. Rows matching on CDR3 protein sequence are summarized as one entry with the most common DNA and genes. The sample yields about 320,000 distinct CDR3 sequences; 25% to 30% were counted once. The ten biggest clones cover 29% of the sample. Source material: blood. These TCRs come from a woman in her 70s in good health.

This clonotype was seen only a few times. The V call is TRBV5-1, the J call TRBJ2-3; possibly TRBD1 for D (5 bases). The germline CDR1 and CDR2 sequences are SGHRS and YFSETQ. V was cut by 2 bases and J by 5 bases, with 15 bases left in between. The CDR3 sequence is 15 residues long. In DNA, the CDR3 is TGCGCCAGCAGCTTAACAGGAGCCACAGTAGATACGCAGTATTTT. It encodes CASSLTGATVDTQYF.

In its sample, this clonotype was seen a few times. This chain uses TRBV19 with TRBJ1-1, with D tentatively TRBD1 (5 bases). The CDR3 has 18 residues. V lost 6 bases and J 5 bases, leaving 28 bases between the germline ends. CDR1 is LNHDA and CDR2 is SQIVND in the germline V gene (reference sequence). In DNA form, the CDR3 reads TGTGCCAGTAGCGGCGGATCGGGTATACCCGCTTGGGGGACTGAAGCTTTCTTT. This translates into CASSGGSGIPAWGTEAFF.

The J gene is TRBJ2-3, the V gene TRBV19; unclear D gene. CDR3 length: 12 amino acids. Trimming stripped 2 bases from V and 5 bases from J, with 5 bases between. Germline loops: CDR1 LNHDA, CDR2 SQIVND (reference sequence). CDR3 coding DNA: TGTGCCAGTAGTATAAACAGAGATACGCAGTATTTT. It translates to CASSINRDTQYF.

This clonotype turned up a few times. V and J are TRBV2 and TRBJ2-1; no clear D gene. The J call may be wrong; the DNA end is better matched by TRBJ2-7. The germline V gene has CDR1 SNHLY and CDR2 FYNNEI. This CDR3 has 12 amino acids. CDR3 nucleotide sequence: TGTGCCAGCAGTCGACTGGAACGGGAGCAGTACTTC. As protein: CASSRLEREQYF.

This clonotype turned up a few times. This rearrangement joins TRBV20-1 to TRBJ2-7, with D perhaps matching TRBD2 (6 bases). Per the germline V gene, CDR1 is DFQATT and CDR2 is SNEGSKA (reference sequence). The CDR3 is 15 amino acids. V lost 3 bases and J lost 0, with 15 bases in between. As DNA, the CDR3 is TGCAGTGCTAGCAGCCCGGGACTGAGCTCCTACGAGCAGTACTTC. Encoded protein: CSASSPGLSSYEQYF.

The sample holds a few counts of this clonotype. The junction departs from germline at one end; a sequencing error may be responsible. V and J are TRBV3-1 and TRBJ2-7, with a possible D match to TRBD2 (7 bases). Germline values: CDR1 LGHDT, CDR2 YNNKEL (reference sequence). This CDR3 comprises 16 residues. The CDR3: CASSHRGATGSYGQYF. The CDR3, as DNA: TGTGCCAGCAGCCATCGGGGGGCAACCGGCTCCTACGGGCAGTACTTC.

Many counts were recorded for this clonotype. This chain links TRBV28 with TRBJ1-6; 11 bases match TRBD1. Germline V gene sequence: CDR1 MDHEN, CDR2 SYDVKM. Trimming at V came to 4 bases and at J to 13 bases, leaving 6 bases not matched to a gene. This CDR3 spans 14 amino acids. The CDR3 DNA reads TGTGCCAGCAGTTCCGGACAGGGGGCCTCTCCCCTCCACTTT. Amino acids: CASSSGQGASPLHF.

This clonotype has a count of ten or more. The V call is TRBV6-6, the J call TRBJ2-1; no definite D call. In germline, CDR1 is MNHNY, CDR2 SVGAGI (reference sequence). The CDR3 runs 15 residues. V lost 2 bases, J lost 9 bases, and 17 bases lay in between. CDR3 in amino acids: CASSYPPSTQPEQFF. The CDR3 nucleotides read TGTGCCAGCAGTTACCCCCCCTCGACCCAGCCTGAGCAGTTCTTC.

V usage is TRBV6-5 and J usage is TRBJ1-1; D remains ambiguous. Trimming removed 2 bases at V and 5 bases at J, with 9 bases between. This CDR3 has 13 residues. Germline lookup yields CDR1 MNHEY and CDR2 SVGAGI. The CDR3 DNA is TGTGCCAGCAGTTACACAGAATTAACTGAAGCTTTCTTT. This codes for CASSYTELTEAFF.

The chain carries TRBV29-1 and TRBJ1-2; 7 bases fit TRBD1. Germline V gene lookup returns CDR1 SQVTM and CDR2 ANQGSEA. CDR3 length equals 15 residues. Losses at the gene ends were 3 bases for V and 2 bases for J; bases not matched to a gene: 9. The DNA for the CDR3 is TGCAGCGTTGAGATGACAGGGACTCCAAACTATGGCTACACCTTC. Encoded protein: CSVEMTGTPNYGYTF. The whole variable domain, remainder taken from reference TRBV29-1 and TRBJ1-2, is SAVISQKPSRDICQRGTSLTIQCQVDSQVTMMFWYRQQPGQSLTLIATANQGSEATYESGFVIDKFPISRPNLTFSTLTVSNMSPEDSSIYLCSVEMTGTPNYGYTFGSGTRLTVV.

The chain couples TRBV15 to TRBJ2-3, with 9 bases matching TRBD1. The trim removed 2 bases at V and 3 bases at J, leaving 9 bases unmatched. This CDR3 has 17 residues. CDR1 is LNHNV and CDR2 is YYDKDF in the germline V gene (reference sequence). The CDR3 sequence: CATSRPRPGTGTDTQYF. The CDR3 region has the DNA TGTGCCACCAGCAGACCCAGACCCGGGACAGGGACAGATACGCAGTATTTT.

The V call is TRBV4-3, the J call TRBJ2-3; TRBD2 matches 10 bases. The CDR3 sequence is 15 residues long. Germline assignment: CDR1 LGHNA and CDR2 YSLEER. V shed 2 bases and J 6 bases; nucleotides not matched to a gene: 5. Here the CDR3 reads CASSQQREGGDTQYF. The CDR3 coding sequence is TGCGCCAGCAGCCAACAGCGGGAGGGGGGGGATACGCAGTATTTT.

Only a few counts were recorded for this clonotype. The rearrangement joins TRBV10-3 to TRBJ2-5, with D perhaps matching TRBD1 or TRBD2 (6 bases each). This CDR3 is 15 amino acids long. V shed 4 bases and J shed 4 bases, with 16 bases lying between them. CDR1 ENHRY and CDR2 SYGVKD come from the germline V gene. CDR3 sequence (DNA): TGTGCCATCAGTGGTACCGGGACGGGGGCAGAGACCCAGTACTTC. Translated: CAISGTGTGAETQYF.

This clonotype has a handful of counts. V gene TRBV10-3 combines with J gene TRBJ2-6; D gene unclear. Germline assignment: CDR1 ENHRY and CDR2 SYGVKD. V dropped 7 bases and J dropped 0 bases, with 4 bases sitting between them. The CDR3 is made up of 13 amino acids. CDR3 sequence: CAIKLSGANVLTF. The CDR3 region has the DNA TGTGCCATCAAACTCTCTGGGGCCAACGTCCTGACTTTC.

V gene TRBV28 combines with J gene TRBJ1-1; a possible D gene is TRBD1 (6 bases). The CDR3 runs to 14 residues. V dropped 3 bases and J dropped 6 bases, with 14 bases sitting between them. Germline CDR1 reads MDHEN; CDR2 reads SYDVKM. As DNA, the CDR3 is TGTGCCAGCAGTTTGGGGGGGCTCAACGCTGAAGCTTTCTTT. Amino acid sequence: CASSLGGLNAEAFF.

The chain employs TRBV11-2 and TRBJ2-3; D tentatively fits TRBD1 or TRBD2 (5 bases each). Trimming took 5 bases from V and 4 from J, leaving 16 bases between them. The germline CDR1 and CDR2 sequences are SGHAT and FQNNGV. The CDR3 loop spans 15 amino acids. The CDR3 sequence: CASSPGLRASDTQYF. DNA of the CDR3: TGTGCCAGCAGCCCGGGGCTCCGCGCGTCAGATACGCAGTATTTT.

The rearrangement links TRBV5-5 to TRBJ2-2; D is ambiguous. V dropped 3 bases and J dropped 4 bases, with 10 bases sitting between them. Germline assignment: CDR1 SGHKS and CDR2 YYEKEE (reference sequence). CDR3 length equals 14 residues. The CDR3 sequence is CASSSRLTTGELFF. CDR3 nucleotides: TGTGCCAGCAGCTCCCGTCTAACCACCGGGGAGCTGTTTTTT.

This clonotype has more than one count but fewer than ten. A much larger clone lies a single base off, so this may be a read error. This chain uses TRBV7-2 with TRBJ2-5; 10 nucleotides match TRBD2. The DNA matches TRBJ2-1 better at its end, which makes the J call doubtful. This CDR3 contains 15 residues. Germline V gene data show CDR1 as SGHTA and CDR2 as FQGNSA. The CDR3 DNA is TGTGCCAGCAGCCCCGGGACTAGCGCTAACAATGAGCAGTTCTTC. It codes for CASSPGTSANNEQFF.

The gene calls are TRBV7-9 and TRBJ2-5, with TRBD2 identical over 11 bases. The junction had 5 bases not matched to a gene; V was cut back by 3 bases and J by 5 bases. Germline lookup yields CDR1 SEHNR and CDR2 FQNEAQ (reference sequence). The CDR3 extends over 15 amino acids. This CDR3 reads CASSLYTSGSETQYF. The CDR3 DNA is TGTGCCAGCAGCTTGTATACTAGCGGGAGTGAGACCCAGTACTTC.

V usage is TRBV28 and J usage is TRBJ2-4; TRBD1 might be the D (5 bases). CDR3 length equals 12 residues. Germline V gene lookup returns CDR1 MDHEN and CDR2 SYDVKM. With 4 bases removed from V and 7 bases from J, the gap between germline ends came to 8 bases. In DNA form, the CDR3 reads TGTGCCAGCAGTTCGACAGAGAACATTCAGTACTTC. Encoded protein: CASSSTENIQYF.